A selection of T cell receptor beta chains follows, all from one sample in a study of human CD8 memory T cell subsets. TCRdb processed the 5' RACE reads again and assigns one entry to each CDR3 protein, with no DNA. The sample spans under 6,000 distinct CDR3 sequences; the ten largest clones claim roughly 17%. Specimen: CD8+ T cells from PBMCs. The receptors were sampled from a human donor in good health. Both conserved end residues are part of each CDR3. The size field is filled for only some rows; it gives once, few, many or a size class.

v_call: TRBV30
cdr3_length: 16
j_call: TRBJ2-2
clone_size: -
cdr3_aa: CAWSVGHRGSTGELFF

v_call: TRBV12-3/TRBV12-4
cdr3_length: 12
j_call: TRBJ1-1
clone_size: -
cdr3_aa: CASSLGTGRAFF

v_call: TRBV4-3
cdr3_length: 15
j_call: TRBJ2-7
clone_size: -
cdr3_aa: CASSQQQTGSYEQYF

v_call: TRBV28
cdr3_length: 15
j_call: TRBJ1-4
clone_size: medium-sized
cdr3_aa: CASSFQGATNEKLFF

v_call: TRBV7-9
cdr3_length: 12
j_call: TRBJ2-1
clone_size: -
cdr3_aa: CASSHDSGEQFF

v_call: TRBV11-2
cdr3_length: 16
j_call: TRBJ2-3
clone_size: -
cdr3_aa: CASSPRAGGETDTQYF

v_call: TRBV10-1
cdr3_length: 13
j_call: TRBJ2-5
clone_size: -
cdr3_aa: CASSEAFQETQYF

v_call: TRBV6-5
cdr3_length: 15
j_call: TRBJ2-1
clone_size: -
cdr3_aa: CASSYSRTVQLEQFF

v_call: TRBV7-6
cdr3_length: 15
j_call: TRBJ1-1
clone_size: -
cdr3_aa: CASSLASRMNTEAFF

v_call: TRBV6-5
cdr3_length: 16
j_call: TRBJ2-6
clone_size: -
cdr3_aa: CASSYTQFSGANVLTF

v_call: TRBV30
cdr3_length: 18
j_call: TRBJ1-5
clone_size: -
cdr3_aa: CAWSPTLPGRSIYGTQHF

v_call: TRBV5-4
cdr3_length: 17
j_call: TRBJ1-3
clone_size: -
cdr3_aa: CASSTRTGPSSGNTIYF

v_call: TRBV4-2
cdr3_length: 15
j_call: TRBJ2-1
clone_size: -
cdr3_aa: CASSQVTGSPHEQFF

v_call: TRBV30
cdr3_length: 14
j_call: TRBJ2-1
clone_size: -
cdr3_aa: CAKTASGGDLEQFF

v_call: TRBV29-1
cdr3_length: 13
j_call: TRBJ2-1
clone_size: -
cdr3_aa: CSVHGQVGNEQFF

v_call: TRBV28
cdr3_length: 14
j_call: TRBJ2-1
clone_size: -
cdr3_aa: CASSLRDSYNEQFF

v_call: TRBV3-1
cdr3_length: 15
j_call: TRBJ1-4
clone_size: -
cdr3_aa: CASSPIGSSDEKLFF

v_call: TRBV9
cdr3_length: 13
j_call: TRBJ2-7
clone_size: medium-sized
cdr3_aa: CASSSQRGHEQYF

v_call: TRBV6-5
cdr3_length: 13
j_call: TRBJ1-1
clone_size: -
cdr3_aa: CASSYEGQGQAFF

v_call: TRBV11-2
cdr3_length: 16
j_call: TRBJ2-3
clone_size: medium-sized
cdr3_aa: CASSLLGPPVADTQYF

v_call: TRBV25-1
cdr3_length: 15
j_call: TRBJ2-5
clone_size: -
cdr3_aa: CASSESTSGQETQYF

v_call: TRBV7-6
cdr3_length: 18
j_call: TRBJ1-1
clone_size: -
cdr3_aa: CASSLGGPGQGAWTEAFF

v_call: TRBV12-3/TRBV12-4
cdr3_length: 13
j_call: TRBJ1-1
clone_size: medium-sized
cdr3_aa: CASSLGPNTEAFF

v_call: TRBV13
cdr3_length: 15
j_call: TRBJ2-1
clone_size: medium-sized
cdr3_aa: CASRLQGARDNEQFF

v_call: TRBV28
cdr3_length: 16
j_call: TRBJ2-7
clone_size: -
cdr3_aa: CASSLSLGYPSYEQYF

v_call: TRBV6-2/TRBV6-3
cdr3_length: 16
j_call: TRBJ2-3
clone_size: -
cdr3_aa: CASSYSRLNATDTQYF

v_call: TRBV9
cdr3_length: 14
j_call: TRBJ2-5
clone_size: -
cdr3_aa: CASSVGGREGTQYF

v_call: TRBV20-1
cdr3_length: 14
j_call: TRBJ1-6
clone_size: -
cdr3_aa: CSARVPEVGSPLHF

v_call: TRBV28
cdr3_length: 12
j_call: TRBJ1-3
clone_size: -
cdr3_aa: CASRGSGNTIYF

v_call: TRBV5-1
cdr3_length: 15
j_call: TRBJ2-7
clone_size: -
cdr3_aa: CASSLPSGKAHEQYF

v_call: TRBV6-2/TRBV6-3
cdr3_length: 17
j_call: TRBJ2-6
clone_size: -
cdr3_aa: CASSYRDWTSGANVLTF

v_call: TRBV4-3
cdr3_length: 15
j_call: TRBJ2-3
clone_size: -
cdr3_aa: CASSPSVGYTDTQYF

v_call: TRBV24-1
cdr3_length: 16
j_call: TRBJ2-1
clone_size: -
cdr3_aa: CATSGLQGHSYNEQFF

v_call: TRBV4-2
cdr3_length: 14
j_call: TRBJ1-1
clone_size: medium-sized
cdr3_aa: CASSQDRTNTEAFF

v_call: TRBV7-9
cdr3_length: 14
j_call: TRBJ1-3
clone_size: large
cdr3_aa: CASSSRTGHDTIYF

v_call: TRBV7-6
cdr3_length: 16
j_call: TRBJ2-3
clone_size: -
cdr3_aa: CASSLSGGGTTDTQYF

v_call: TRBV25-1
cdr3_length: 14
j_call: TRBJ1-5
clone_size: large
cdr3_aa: CASSEMGHHQPQHF

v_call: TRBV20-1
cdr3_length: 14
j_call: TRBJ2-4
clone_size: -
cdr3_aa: CSARAERGGNIQYF

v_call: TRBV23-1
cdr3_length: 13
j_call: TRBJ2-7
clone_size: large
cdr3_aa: CASSQSSRHEQYF

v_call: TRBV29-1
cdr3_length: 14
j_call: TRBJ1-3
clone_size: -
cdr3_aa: CSVDPGQGGNTIYF

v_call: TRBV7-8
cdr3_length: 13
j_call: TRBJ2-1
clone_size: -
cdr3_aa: CASNLAGYNEQFF

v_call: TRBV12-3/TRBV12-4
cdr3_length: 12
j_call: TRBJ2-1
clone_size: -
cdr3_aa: CASTIGAHEQFF

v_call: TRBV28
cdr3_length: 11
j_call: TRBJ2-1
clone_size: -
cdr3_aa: CASSSPNEQFF

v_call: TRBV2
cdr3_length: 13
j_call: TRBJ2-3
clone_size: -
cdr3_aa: CASSDGGTDTQYF

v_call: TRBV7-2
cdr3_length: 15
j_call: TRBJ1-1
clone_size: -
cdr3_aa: CASSPPGQGNTEAFF

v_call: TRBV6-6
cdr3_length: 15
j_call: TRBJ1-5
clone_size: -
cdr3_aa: CASSYRTGSNQPQHF

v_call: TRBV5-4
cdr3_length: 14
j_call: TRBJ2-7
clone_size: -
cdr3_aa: CASSPRTGGYEQYF

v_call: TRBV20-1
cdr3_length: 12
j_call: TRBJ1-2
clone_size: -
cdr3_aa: CSARPGGYGYTF

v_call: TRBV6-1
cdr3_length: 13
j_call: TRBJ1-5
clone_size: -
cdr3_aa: CASGFYSNQPQHF

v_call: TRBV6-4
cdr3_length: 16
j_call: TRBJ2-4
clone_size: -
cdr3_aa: CASSWDYRWGKNIQYF

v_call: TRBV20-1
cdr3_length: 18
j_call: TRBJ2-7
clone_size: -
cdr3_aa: CSAQARDRATLDAYEQYF

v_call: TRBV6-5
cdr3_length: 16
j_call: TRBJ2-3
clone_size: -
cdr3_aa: CASSYSGTGYPDTQYF

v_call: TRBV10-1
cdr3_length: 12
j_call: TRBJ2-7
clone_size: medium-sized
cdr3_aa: CASSESEGEQYF

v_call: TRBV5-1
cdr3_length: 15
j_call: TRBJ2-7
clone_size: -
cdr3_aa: CASSFGREWSYEQYF